This TCR beta chain is from a study of cytomegalovirus exposure and HLA in healthy donors (dated by TCRdb to the late 2010s). Broadly, across the study: An earlier analysis of roughly 570 of the donors reported 276 Gb of sequence data and around 100 million unique TCR beta sequences obtained from about 180 million T cells. An early release covering about 600 HLA-typed donors comprised around 300 gigabases of sequencing data and 85 million or so unique TCR sequences. The genetic ancestry cluster associated with self-reported Caucasian donors included 65% to 90% of the 398 genotyped donors. The study was designed to test whether signatures of past pathogen exposure could be identified by cataloging public T cell receptors. Using immunosequencing, the study profiled T cell repertoires from about 650 subjects and related those repertoires to cytomegalovirus serostatus. Along with the roughly 670-subject first cohort, a separate validation cohort of over a hundred different subjects was used. The study combined high-throughput TCR immunosequencing, statistical association of individual TCRs with disease status, and machine learning to predict cytomegalovirus infection status. In a later analysis, previously published TCR beta repertoires from 550 to 700 donors were re-analyzed and high-resolution HLA genotyping was added so that TCR occurrence patterns could be studied. The later analysis used no new phenotypic data to find candidate immune exposures, relying instead on TCR beta sequences and their occurrence across donors. In an earlier analysis of 587 of the donors, high-throughput TCR beta sequencing was used to judge whether each TCR beta V gene segment behaved as functional or pseudogenic. Donor age, sex, ethnicity and CMV serostatus were collected together with the repertoire data. A later genetic analysis took genome-wide SNP genotypes for about three fifths of the 666 donors and used that subset as a discovery cohort. Every repertoire in the discovery cohort had been generated on one and the same sequencing platform. Class I and class II HLA loci were covered by the typing at four-digit resolution. The number of donors typed differed by locus, with roughly 629-640 for A, B, C, DRB1 and DQB1, about 500 for DQA1, approximately 570 for DPA1, and about 450 for DPB1. Because of strong linkage in the cohort, roughly five DR-DQ haplotypes were treated as single units for association and clustering. Across about 370 genotyped donors of the cohort, an average of roughly 230,000 unique TCR beta nucleotide sequences per donor were sequenced, and approximately 17% of those sequences were non-productive.

Results and caveats for the whole study, not just this receptor: A total of around 150 TCR beta chains were listed by the study as associated with cytomegalovirus. A later analysis reported that several top co-occurrence clusters appeared linked to parvovirus B19, influenza, CMV and Epstein-Barr virus. Compared with equally common non-associated chains, HLA-associated TCR beta chains in a later analysis were more clonally expanded and had lower generation probabilities. The sequencing pipeline was judged likely to have produced a cluster of highly shared sequence variants as a technical artifact. Specific HLA alleles were associated with 15,000 to 20,000 TCR beta sequences at a false discovery rate of 0.05 in a later analysis. In a later analysis, most CMV-associated TCR beta chains were found to appear HLA-restricted, with HLA associations seemingly driven largely by CMV exposure. Roughly uniform sequencing depth across donors was assumed in presence/absence analyses, although this assumption may not hold. In a later analysis, the rate of TCR association differed among HLA loci, with DRB1 alleles having the most associated TCRs and HLA-C alleles having the fewest. The cohort was sequenced for TCR beta chains only, and without alpha or paired-chain data the features that could be detected were limited. Most TCR sequences were seen in very few donors, while some public TCRs were found in many individuals. For the cohort, immune exposure information was limited to CMV serostatus. Because counts were too low, about 18 rarely observed V segments, including chromosome 9 orphons, were left out of the earlier analysis of approximately 500 of the donors. The 87-base-pair reads could not distinguish some IMGT-functional V segments, including TRBV6-2 and TRBV6-3, so those segments were excluded. It was suggested by the authors that the approach could potentially be generalized to other disease states and immunological phenotypes. V-gene and J-gene trimming of TCR beta chains was associated with a missense DCLRE1C variant in a later genetic analysis, and the association was replicated in an independent cohort. Because HLA typing was unavailable for some donors at each locus, only the typed subset was used in association tests. The classifier was reported to diagnose cytomegalovirus status with high specificity and sensitivity in both the original cohort and the validation cohort. Correlated functional status among segregating V segments might reflect linkage disequilibrium, but an unknown experimental factor could not be ruled out. Compared with the roughly 710-donor mean, donors in an Asian-associated ancestry cluster had fewer N-insertions in productive TCRs, according to a later genetic analysis. An earlier analysis of approximately 590 of the donors showed that most TCR beta V segments appeared in productive rearrangements either about 90% or about 30% of the time, which broadly matched IMGT annotations. Strong co-occurrence of HLA alleles, especially DR and DQ, made assigning TCR associations to individual alleles difficult. Three of the identified cytomegalovirus-associated TCR beta chains were confirmed in vitro to be specific for cytomegalovirus antigens. A further reported finding was that TCR beta sequences accurately predicted the HLA-A and HLA-B alleles for most subjects in the first cohort.

Of note for this clone: Which antigen it targets is not known.

Trimming leaves V shorter by 4 bases and J shorter by 7 bases, with the junction holding 5 bases beyond the gene matches. The CDR3 spans 13 residues, from the cysteine through the phenylalanine. The only DNA kept is the CDR3, 39 bases in frame from the first base. Taken from the germline V gene (reference sequence), the CDR1 and CDR2 loops are GTSNPN and SVGIG. The library was generated by the immunoSEQ multiplex PCR assay. For the multiplex PCR, a mixture combining 60 forward primers for TCR Vbeta segments and 13 reverse primers for TCR Jbeta segments was used. Amplification of the CDR3 region of rearranged TCR beta genes was performed with a multiplex PCR assay on genomic DNA. The amplified TCR beta libraries were sequenced on the Illumina HiSeq System as 87-base-pair reads. The original methods were these. A later analysis tallied tens of millions of unique TCR beta chains across the 666 repertoires, and approximately 11 million of those chains were shared by two or more donors. Raw reads were error-corrected and collapsed into unique sequences by a nearest-neighbor algorithm in which closely related sequences were merged to remove PCR and sequencing errors. To assign V, D and J gene segments, CDR3 sequences were aligned to IMGT reference sequences. For a sequence to be retained, at least a six-nucleotide match to both a V gene segment and a J gene segment was required. A rearrangement counted as productive if the CDR3 had no stop codons and remained in frame with V and J, and every other rearrangement counted as non-productive. CDR3 was defined by IMGT convention, running from the second conserved V-encoded cysteine to the conserved J-encoded phenylalanine. The earlier analysis of fewer than 750 of the donors excluded sequences that lacked an unambiguous match to a single V gene segment. In an earlier analysis of approximately 610 of the donors, V segments were called functional above 56.7% productive rearrangements and were called segregating when the between-donor standard deviation exceeded 5%. A statistical classification framework was developed to diagnose cytomegalovirus status using the catalog of TCR beta chain sequences. In a later analysis, V and J genes were assigned by comparing TCR nucleotide sequences against IMGT/GENE-DB human TR gene sequences. In a later analysis, CDR3 sequences and most-parsimonious VDJ recombination scenarios were assigned using the TCRdist pipeline. In a later analysis, every TCR beta chain was defined by the combination of its CDR3 amino acid sequence and its V-gene family, and reads without a unique V-gene family were dropped. To address suspected cross-contamination and a sequencing artifact, a later analysis removed roughly 640 highly shared, low-generation-probability nucleotide sequences. For each public chain, a later analysis derived a clonal expansion index from normalized ranks of inferred template counts within each repertoire. In a later analysis, generation probabilities were computed using a VDJ recombination model fitted to out-of-frame rearrangements, and the results were checked against IGoR. A later analysis scored TCR-TCR, TCR-HLA and TCR-CMV co-occurrence with hypergeometric tests, applying a repertoire-size bias correction to TCR pairs. In a later analysis, false discovery rates were estimated by permuting HLA or CMV assignments 20 times. In a later analysis, co-occurring TCRs were grouped using DBSCAN, with TCRdist sequence similarity added in when clustering inside HLA-allele-positive subsets. Co-occurrence clustering excluded repertoires with fewer than 30,000 or more than 120,000 public chains, plus five with anomalous nucleotide sharing. The clones in this table, taken by TCRdb from immuneACCESS, are in-frame only. Not every clone is retained; where verified, under half of the shortfall comes from an unresolved V gene, and the cause of the rest is unknown. From that table come the V and J calls and clone size; the DNA was used to work out D and trimming. The sample table includes 80,000 to 100,000 clones. The ten largest make up 15% to 17% of the sample.

In total, 666 healthy bone marrow donors made up the cohort. At the time of sampling, all cohort members were nominally healthy, though unrecorded immune exposures were likely present. The donor tested CMV seropositive, placing the donor among the 289 seropositive members of the cohort. Every donor gave a peripheral blood sample, and the peripheral blood mononuclear cells from that sample were used for TCR beta sequencing. Genomic DNA extraction from the blood cell samples was performed with the Qiagen DNeasy Blood Extraction Kit. The receptor was derived from a man in his fifties in good health and CMV-seropositive. Source material: PBMCs. The sequence joins TRBV30 to TRBJ1-5, and 9 bases in between align with TRBD1. CDR3 protein: CAWKGQGGQPQHF. The nucleotide sequence reads TGTGCCTGGAAGGGACAGGGCGGGCAGCCCCAGCATTTT.